The 6 T cell receptor beta chains given below trace back to one sample, sequenced in a study of regulatory T cells in long-lasting Graves disease. The time point: newly diagnosed GD, antithyroid drugs for less than 3 months. The authors made the TCR library using RNA they extracted from PBMCs. Building the TCR beta libraries relied on iRepertoire HTBI primers, and CDR3 regions underwent Arm-PCR. MiXCR, run by TCRdb on the multiplex PCR reads, gives a single entry per CDR3 protein. The sample carries 680,000 or so distinct CDR3 sequences, around 15% recorded once. Another study also made use of these data, one on T cells in Graves' hyperthyroidism and ophthalmopathy.

The specimen was peripheral blood mononuclear cells (PBMCs), collected at new diagnosis, from a patient treated with antithyroid drugs. The receptor source for this set is a woman aged 25 to 45 with Graves disease.

This clonotype came up a few times. Possible read error: a much larger clone is one base away. The chain carries TRBV6-2 or TRBV6-3 and TRBJ1-2, with D maybe TRBD1 (5 bases). The V and J ends lost 2 bases and 7 bases respectively, with 20 bases between them. The CDR3 is 16 residues long. Germline CDR1 is MNHEY and CDR2 is SVGEGT. CDR3 nucleotide sequence: TGTGCCAGCAGTTACGATGGACAATCGGCCTACTGTGGCTACACCTTC. Residues: CASSYDGQSAYCGYTF.

The rearrangement links TRBV27 to TRBJ1-6; no definite D call. V lost 5 bases, J lost 0 bases, and 8 bases lay in between. Looked up from germline, CDR1 is MNHEY and CDR2 is SMNVEV (reference sequence). The CDR3 is 15 amino acids. The CDR3 spells CASSPLGSYNSPLHF. The CDR3 region has the DNA TGTGCCAGCAGTCCATTGGGCTCCTATAATTCACCCCTCCACTTT.

CDR3 in DNA: TGCAGTGCTGTCCGGGACAACGCCAAAAACATTCAGTACTTC. This sequence encodes CSAVRDNAKNIQYF. The rearrangement uses TRBV20-1 and TRBJ2-4; tentative D call: TRBD1 (6 bases). Germline V lookup: CDR1 DFQATT, CDR2 SNEGSKA (reference sequence). The CDR3 runs 14 residues. With 5 bases removed from V and 1 base from J, the gap between germline ends came to 12 bases.

This clonotype was observed a few times. The CDR3: CASSPTGTVTFMNTEAFF. The DNA for the CDR3 is TGTGCCAGCTCACCAACGGGGACAGTGACCTTCATGAACACTGAAGCTTTCTTT. This chain links TRBV18 with TRBJ1-1; TRBD1 agrees at 7 bases. CDR3 length: 18 residues. Losses at the gene ends were 2 bases for V and 0 bases for J; bases not matched to a gene: 12. Germline loops: CDR1 KGHSH, CDR2 LQKENI.

Regarding this clonotype: This clone may be a read error of a much larger clone one base away. This chain joins TRBV5-1 and TRBJ1-2, with D possibly TRBD1 on 5 matching bases. This CDR3 contains 14 residues. Germline V gives CDR1 SGHRS, CDR2 YFSETQ. DNA for the CDR3: TGCGCCAGCAGCTTGGATGGGGCGCGTTATGGCTACAACTTC. It translates to CASSLDGARYGYNF.

This clonotype was found a few times. The chain is built from TRBV3-1 and TRBJ1-3; D is unresolved. The germline V gene has CDR1 LGHDT and CDR2 YNNKEL (reference sequence). V was shortened by 0 bases and J by 2 bases, with 8 bases between the two germline ends. The CDR3 runs 15 residues. CDR3 bases: TGTGCCAGCAGCCAAGATCGGGGTACTGGAAACACCATATATTTT. This encodes CASSQDRGTGNTIYF. Combining the CDR3 with reference TRBV3-1 and TRBJ1-3 gives the whole variable domain DTAVSQTPKYLVTQMGNDKSIKCEQNLGHDTMYWYKQDSKKFLKIMFSYNNKELIINETVPNRFSPKSPDKAHLNLHINSLELGDSAVYFCASSQDRGTGNTIYFGEGSWLTVV.